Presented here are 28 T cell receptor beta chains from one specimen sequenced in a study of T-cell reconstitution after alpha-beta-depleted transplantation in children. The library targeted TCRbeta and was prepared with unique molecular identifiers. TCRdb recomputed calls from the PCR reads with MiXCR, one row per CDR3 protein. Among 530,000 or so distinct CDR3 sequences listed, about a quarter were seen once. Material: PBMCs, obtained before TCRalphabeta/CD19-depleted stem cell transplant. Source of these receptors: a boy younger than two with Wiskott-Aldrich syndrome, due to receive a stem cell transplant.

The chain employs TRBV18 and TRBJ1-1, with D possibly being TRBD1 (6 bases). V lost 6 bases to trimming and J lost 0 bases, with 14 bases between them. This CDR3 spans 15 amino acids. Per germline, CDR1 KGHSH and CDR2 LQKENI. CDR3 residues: CASSQLGQLNTEAFF. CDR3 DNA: TGTGCCAGCTCCCAACTAGGACAGTTGAACACTGAAGCTTTCTTT.

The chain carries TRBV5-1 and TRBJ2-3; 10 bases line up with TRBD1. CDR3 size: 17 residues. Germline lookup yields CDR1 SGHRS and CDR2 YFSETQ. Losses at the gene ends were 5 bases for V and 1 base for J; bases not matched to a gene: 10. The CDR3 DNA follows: TGCGCCAGCAGTGTCCGAGACAGGGGGCGCGGCACAGATACGCAGTATTTT. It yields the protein CASSVRDRGRGTDTQYF. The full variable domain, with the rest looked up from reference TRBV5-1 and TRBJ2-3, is KAGVTQTPRYLIKTRGQQVTLSCSPISGHRSVSWYQQTPGQGLQFLFEYFSETQRNKGNFPGRFSGRQFSNSRSEMNVSTLELGDSALYLCASSVRDRGRGTDTQYFGPGTRLTVL.

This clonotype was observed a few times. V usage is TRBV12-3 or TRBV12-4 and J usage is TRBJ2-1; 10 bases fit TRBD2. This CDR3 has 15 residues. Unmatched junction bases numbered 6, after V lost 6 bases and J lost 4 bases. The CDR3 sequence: CASSRTSGNYNEQFF. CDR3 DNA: TGTGCCAGCAGCCGCACTAGCGGGAATTACAATGAGCAGTTCTTC.

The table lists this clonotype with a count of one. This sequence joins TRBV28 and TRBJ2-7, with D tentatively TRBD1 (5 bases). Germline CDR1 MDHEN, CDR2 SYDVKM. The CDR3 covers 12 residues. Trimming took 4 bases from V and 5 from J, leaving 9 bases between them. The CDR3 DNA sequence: TGTGCCAGCAGTTCAGGGTTGGACGAGCAGTACTTC. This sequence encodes CASSSGLDEQYF.

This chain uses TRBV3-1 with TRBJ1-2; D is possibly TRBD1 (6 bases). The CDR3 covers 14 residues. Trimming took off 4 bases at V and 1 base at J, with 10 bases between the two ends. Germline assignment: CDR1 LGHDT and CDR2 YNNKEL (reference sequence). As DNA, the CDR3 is TGTGCCAGCAGCCTTGGGGGCCTTAACTATGGCTACACCTTC. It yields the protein CASSLGGLNYGYTF.

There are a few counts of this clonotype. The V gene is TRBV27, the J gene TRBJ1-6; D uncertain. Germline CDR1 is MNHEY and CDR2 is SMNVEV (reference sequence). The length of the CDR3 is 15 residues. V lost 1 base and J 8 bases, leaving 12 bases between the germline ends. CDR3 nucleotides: TGTGCCAGCAGTTTATATCCGGGGAGGGATTCACCCCTCCACTTT. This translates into CASSLYPGRDSPLHF.

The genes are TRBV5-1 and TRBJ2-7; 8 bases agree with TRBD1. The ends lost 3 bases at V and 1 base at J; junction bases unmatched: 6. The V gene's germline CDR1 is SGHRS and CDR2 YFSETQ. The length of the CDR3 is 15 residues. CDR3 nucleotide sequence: TGCGCCAGCAGCTGGGGACAGGCCAATTCCTACGAGCAGTACTTC. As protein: CASSWGQANSYEQYF. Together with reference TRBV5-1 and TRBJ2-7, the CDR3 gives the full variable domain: KAGVTQTPRYLIKTRGQQVTLSCSPISGHRSVSWYQQTPGQGLQFLFEYFSETQRNKGNFPGRFSGRQFSNSRSEMNVSTLELGDSALYLCASSWGQANSYEQYFGPGTRLTVT.

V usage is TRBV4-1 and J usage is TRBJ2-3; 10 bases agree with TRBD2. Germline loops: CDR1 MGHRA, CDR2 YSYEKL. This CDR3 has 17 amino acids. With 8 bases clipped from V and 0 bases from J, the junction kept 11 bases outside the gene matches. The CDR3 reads CASRQPGLAYSTDTQYF. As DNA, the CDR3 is TGCGCCAGCCGACAACCGGGACTAGCGTATAGCACAGATACGCAGTATTTT.

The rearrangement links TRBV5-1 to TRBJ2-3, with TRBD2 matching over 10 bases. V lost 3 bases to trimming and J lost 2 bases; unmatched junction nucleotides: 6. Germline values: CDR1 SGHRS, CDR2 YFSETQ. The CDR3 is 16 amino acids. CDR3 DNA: TGCGCCAGCAGCTCCGGGACTAGCGCTTACACAGATACGCAGTATTTT. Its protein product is CASSSGTSAYTDTQYF.

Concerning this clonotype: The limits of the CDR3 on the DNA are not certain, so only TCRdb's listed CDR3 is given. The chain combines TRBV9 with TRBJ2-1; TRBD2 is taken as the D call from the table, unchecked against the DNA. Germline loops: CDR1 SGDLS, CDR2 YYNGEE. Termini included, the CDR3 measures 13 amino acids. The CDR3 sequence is CASSVGVGTSEFF.

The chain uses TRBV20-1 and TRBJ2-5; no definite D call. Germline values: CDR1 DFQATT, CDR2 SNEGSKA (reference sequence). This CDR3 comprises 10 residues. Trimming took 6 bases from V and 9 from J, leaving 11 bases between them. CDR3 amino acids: CSAKAVAQYF. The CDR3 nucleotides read TGCAGTGCAAAGGCGGTCGCCCAGTACTTC.

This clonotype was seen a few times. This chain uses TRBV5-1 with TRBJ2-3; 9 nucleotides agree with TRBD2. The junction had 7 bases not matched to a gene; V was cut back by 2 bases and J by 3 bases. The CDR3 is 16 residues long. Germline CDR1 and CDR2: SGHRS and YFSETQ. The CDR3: CASSFATSGLTDTQYF. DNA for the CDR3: TGCGCCAGCAGCTTTGCGACTAGCGGACTAACAGATACGCAGTATTTT.

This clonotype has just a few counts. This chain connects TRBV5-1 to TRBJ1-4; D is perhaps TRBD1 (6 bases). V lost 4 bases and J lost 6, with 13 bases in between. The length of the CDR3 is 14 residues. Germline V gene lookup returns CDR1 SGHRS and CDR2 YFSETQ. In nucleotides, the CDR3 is TGCGCCAGCAGCAAGGGGGGGGAAGATGAAAAACTGTTTTTT. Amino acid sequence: CASSKGGEDEKLFF.

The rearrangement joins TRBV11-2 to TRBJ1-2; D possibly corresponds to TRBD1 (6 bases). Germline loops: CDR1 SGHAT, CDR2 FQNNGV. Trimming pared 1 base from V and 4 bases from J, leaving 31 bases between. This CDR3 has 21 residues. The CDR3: CASSLGDRRRPTSTGIYGYTF. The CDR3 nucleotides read TGTGCCAGCAGCTTAGGAGACCGGAGGAGGCCGACCTCTACAGGGATCTATGGCTACACCTTC. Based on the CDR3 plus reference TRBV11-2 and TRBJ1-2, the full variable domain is EAGVAQSPRYKIIEKRQSVAFWCNPISGHATLYWYQQILGQGPKLLIQFQNNGVVDDSQLPKDRFSAERLKGVDSTLKIQPAKLEDSAVYLCASSLGDRRRPTSTGIYGYTFGSGTRLTVV.

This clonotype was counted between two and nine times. The chain's CDR3 is CASSQPLGVAGGPDTQYF. The CDR3 DNA is TGTGCCAGCAGCCAGCCCCTAGGGGTAGCGGGAGGGCCAGATACGCAGTATTTT. The chain is built from TRBV11-2 and TRBJ2-3; 11 bases match TRBD2. Germline V CDR1 and CDR2: SGHAT, FQNNGV. The CDR3 is made up of 18 amino acids. The V and J ends lost 5 bases and 4 bases, in that order; junction bases with no gene match: 14.

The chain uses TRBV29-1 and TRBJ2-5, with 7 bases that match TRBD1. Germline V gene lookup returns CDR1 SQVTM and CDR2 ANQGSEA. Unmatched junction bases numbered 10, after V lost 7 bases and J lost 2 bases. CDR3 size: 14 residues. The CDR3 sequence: CSGEGGASQETQYF. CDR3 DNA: TGCAGCGGCGAAGGGGGCGCATCGCAAGAGACCCAGTACTTC.

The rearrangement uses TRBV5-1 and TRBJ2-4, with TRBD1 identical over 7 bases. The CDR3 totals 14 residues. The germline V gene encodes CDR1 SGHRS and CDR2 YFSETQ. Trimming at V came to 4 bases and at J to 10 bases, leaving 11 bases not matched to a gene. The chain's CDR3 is CASSTRQGAGIQYF. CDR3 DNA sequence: TGCGCCAGCAGCACTCGACAGGGTGCTGGAATTCAGTACTTC. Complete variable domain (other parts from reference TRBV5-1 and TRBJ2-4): KAGVTQTPRYLIKTRGQQVTLSCSPISGHRSVSWYQQTPGQGLQFLFEYFSETQRNKGNFPGRFSGRQFSNSRSEMNVSTLELGDSALYLCASSTRQGAGIQYFGAGTRLSVL.

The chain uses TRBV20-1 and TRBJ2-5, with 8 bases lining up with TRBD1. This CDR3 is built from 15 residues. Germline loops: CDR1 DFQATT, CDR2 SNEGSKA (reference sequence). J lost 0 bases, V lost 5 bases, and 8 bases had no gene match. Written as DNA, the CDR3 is TGCAGTGCTTCGGAACAGGGGGTCTACCAAGAGACCCAGTACTTC. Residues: CSASEQGVYQETQYF.

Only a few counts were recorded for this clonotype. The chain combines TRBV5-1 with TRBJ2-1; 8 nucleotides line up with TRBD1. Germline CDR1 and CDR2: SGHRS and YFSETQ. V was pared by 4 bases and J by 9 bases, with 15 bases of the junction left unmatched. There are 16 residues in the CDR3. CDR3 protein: CASSRTGQGALGEQFF. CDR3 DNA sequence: TGCGCCAGCAGCCGAACGGGGCAGGGGGCGCTTGGTGAGCAGTTCTTC.

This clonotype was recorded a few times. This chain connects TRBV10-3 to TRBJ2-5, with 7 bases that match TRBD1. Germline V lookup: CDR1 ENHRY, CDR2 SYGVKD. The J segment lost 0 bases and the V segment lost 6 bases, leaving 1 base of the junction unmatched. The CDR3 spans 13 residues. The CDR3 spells CAISRGNQETQYF. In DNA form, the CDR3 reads TGTGCCATCAGCAGGGGGAACCAAGAGACCCAGTACTTC.

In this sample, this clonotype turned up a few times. This chain's CDR3 is CASSFKGTSSSYNEQFF. CDR3 sequence (DNA): TGCGCCAGCAGCTTTAAAGGGACCTCAAGCTCCTACAATGAGCAGTTCTTC. This chain links TRBV5-1 with TRBJ2-1; D assignment may be TRBD1 or TRBD2 (5 bases each). Germline lookup yields CDR1 SGHRS and CDR2 YFSETQ. Between the trimmed V and J ends, which lost 2 bases and 0 bases, there was a span of 15 bases. The CDR3 extends over 17 amino acids.

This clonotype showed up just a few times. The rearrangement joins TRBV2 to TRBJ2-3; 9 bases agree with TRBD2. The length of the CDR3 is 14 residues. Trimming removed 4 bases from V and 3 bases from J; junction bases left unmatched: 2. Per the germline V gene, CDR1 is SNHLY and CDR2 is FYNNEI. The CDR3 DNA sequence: TGTGCCAGCAGTGCGCTAGCGGGAACAGATACGCAGTATTTT. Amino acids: CASSALAGTDTQYF.

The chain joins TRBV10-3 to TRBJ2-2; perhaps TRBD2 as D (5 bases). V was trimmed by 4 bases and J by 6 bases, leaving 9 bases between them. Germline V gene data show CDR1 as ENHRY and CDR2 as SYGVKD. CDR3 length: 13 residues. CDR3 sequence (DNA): TGTGCCATCAGTGCACTTAGCGCCGGGGAGCTGTTTTTT. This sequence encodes CAISALSAGELFF.

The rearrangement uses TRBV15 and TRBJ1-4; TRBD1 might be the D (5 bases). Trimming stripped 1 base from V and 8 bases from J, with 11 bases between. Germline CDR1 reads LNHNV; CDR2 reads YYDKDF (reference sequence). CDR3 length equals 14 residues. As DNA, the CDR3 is TGTGCCACCAGCAGAGCAGGGATAAGCGAAAAACTGTTTTTT. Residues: CATSRAGISEKLFF. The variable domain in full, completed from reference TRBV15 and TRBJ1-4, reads DAMVIQNPRYQVTQFGKPVTLSCSQTLNHNVMYWYQQKSSQAPKLLFHYYDKDFNNEADTPDNFQSRRPNTSFCFLDIRSPGLGDTAMYLCATSRAGISEKLFFGSGTQLSVL.

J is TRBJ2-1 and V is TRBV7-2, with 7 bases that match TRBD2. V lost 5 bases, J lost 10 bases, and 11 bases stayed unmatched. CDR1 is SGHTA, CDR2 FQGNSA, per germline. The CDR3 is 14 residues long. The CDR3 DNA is TGTGCCAGCAGCCCCCCCGGAGCGGGGAAGGAGCAGTTCTTC. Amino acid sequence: CASSPPGAGKEQFF.

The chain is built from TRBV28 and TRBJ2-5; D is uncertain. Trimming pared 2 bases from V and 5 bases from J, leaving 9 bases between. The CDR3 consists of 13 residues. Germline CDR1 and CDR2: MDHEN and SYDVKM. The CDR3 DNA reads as TGTGCCAGCAGTTTAGGTGGTTTCGAGACCCAGTACTTC. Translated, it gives CASSLGGFETQYF. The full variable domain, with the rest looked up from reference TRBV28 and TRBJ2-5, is DVKVTQSSRYLVKRTGEKVFLECVQDMDHENMFWYRQDPGLGLRLIYFSYDVKMKEKGDIPEGYSVSREKKERFSLILESASTNQTSMYLCASSLGGFETQYFGPGTRLLVL.

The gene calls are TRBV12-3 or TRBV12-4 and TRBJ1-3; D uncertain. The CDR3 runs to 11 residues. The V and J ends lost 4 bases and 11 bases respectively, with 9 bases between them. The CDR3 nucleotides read TGTGCCAGCAGTTCCATTGGAGCCATATATTTT. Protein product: CASSSIGAIYF.

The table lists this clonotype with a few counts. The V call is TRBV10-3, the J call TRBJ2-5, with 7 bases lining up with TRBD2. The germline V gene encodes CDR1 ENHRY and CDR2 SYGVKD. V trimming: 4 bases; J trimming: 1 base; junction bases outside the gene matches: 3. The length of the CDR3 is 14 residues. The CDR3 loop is CAISVRGGQETQYF. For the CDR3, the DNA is TGTGCCATCAGTGTACGCGGGGGCCAAGAGACCCAGTACTTC.